A single sample is the source of the 9 T cell receptor beta chains below, sequenced in a study of T-cell reconstitution after alpha-beta-depleted transplantation in children. Library preparation (for TCRbeta) was performed with unique molecular identifiers. TCRdb passed the PCR reads through MiXCR, listing each CDR3 protein once. This table has around 530,000 distinct CDR3 sequences, over 25% appearing once. The sample here was PBMCs from the stem cell graft donor, taken from the stem cell graft. These receptors came from a human donor who donated a stem cell graft to a child with aplastic anemia.

This clonotype was counted a few times. The rearrangement joins TRBV7-2 to TRBJ1-2, with a tentative D call TRBD1 (5 bases). The germline V and J ends were trimmed by 5 bases and 4 bases, with 11 bases remaining between them. The CDR3 is 13 residues long. Germline loops: CDR1 SGHTA, CDR2 FQGNSA. Here the CDR3 DNA reads TGTGCCAGCAGCGCGAGGGGACTCTATGGCTACACCTTC. This codes for CASSARGLYGYTF.

This clonotype was detected many times. The V and J genes are TRBV11-3 and TRBJ2-3; 12 bases line up with TRBD1. The V gene end was trimmed by 3 bases and the J gene end by 6 bases; junction bases not matched to a gene: 4. Germline CDR1 is SGHNT and CDR2 is YENEEA. The CDR3 has 15 amino acids. This CDR3 reads CASSLGTGGVDTQYF. The CDR3 DNA reads as TGTGCCAGCAGCTTGGGGACAGGGGGCGTTGATACGCAGTATTTT.

The rearrangement links TRBV7-2 to TRBJ2-3; D is ambiguous. V lost 5 bases to trimming and J lost 1 base, with 13 bases between them. Germline values: CDR1 SGHTA, CDR2 FQGNSA. The CDR3 runs 15 residues. CDR3 amino acids: CASSRRSVGTDTQYF. In nucleotides, the CDR3 is TGTGCCAGCAGCCGAAGGAGTGTGGGCACAGATACGCAGTATTTT. The variable domain in full, completed from reference TRBV7-2 and TRBJ2-3, reads GAGVSQSPSNKVTEKGKDVELRCDPISGHTALYWYRQSLGQGLEFLIYFQGNSAPDKSGLPSDRFSAERTGGSVSTLTIQRTQQEDSAVYLCASSRRSVGTDTQYFGPGTRLTVL.

The rearrangement links TRBV10-3 to TRBJ1-2, with D possibly TRBD1 on 5 matching bases. Germline values: CDR1 ENHRY, CDR2 SYGVKD. The CDR3 is made up of 16 amino acids. V was shortened by 0 bases and J by 0 bases, with 11 bases between the two germline ends. The DNA of the CDR3 is TGTGCCATCAGTGAGTCGGGGCGTTCAACTAACTATGGCTACACCTTC. Translated, it gives CAISESGRSTNYGYTF.

This chain links TRBV12-3 or TRBV12-4 with TRBJ1-1; D is unresolved. V lost 1 base to trimming and J lost 1 base, with 10 bases between them. CDR3 length: 15 residues. For the CDR3, the DNA is TGTGCCAGCAGTTTAGGGGTGGGAGGGAACACTGAAGCTTTCTTT. It specifies CASSLGVGGNTEAFF.

The rearrangement uses TRBV6-2 or TRBV6-3 and TRBJ2-7; 13 nucleotides line up with TRBD2. Germline lookup yields CDR1 MNHEY and CDR2 SVGEGT. The CDR3 spans 17 residues. V gave up 6 bases and J gave up 0 bases; unmatched junction bases: 8. The chain's CDR3 is CASRPGLAGKSSYEQYV. The CDR3 nucleotides are TGTGCCAGCAGGCCGGGACTAGCGGGAAAAAGCTCCTACGAGCAGTACGTC.

The J gene is TRBJ2-3, the V gene TRBV11-2; D is undetermined. Trimming stripped 6 bases from V and 1 base from J, with 8 bases between. The CDR3 has 13 amino acids. Germline CDR1 and CDR2: SGHAT and FQNNGV. The CDR3 DNA sequence: TGTGCCAGCAGTTATACTGGCACAGATACGCAGTATTTT. Its translation is CASSYTGTDTQYF.

This clonotype is a singleton in its sample. CDR3 in DNA: TGTGCCAGCAGCCTCGCTCGGAGCGGGAGTAGCAATGAGCAGTTCTTC. Encoded protein: CASSLARSGSSNEQFF. V gene TRBV5-4 combines with J gene TRBJ2-1, with TRBD2 identical over 8 bases. The V gene end was trimmed by 4 bases and the J gene end by 6 bases; junction bases not matched to a gene: 12. The CDR3 loop spans 16 amino acids. The germline V gene has CDR1 SGHNT and CDR2 YYREEE (reference sequence).

V is TRBV29-1 and J is TRBJ2-7; maybe TRBD2 (7 bases). CDR1 and CDR2 from the germline V gene are SQVTM and ANQGSEA. The V end was cut by 7 bases, the J end by 2 bases, with 15 bases between. The CDR3 runs 13 residues. CDR3 protein: CSGSGGTTYEQYF. CDR3 DNA sequence: TGCAGCGGATCCGGGGGGACAACCTACGAGCAGTACTTC.